What follows are 9 T cell receptor beta chains derived from one specimen sequenced in a study of PD-1 blockade in mismatch repair-deficient tumors. Some clones are missing from TCRdb's copy, which holds only in-frame ones; the method was immunoSEQ multiplex PCR. The table records approximately 25,000 clones, approximately 86% of them present only once. The input for sequencing was peripheral blood, taken 12 weeks after starting pembrolizumab. The receptors come from an adult with mismatch repair-deficient cancer.

The count of this clone is one. The V call is TRBV9, the J call TRBJ2-3, with D perhaps TRBD1 or TRBD2 (5 bases each). Trimming shortened V by 4 bases and J by 2 bases, and 17 bases separated the two germline ends. Germline CDR1 is SGDLS and CDR2 is YYNGEE. The CDR3 runs to 16 residues. CDR3 DNA: TGTGCCAGCAGCTCACGAGTTGGGGGTCTCACAGATACGCAGTATTTT. Its protein is CASSSRVGGLTDTQYF.

This chain joins TRBV6-7 and TRBJ2-7; 8 nucleotides match TRBD2. TRBV6-7 is labeled an ORF, and its function is uncertain. The CDR3 is 16 residues long. V lost 10 bases and J lost 5; bases outside the gene matches: 19. CDR3 protein: CAITPRSERECDEQYF. Written as DNA, the CDR3 is TGTGCCATCACTCCCCGGTCGGAGCGGGAGTGCGACGAGCAGTACTTC.

The chain carries TRBV5-1 and TRBJ2-2; 8 nucleotides line up with TRBD2. Germline V gene lookup returns CDR1 SGHRS and CDR2 YFSETQ. V trimming: 4 bases; J trimming: 5 bases; junction bases outside the gene matches: 10. The CDR3 has 16 residues. The DNA of the CDR3 is TGCGCCAGCAGCGAAATCGGGTCTAGCGGGACCGGGGAGCTGTTTTTT. Residues: CASSEIGSSGTGELFF.

This clone occurred once. The genes are TRBV6-5 and TRBJ2-7; 9 bases are a match to TRBD2. V shed 6 bases, J shed 7 bases, and the junction held 13 bases outside the gene matches. From germline, CDR1 is MNHEY and CDR2 SVGAGI. The CDR3 spans 15 residues. CDR3 coding DNA: TGTGCCAGCAGCCAGGGCTTAGCGGGAGCTCGAGAGCAGTACTTC. Its translation: CASSQGLAGAREQYF.

The chain couples TRBV28 to TRBJ1-2, with D hard to call. This CDR3 region has 16 residues. Germline-derived CDR1 and CDR2 are MDHEN and SYDVKM. V was pared by 4 bases and J by 4 bases, with 19 bases between. The CDR3 reads CASSSRDDPGGYGYTF. CDR3 nucleotides: TGTGCCAGCAGTTCCCGGGATGATCCGGGCGGCTATGGCTACACCTTC.

V and J are TRBV2 and TRBJ1-1, with D perhaps matching TRBD1 (6 bases). The CDR3 covers 15 residues. The germline CDR1 and CDR2 sequences are SNHLY and FYNNEI. Trimming left V 3 bases short and J 1 base short, with 12 bases between. The DNA for the CDR3 is TGTGCCAGCAGTGAGAAGACAGGCGGGAACACTGAAGCTTTCTTT. Encoded protein: CASSEKTGGNTEAFF.

The chain links TRBV21-1 to TRBJ2-5. TRBV21-1 counts as a pseudogene. The CDR3 covers 14 residues. The CDR3 loop reads CASSKAVGVETQYF. The DNA of the CDR3 is TGTGCCAGCAGCAAAGCGGTTGGCGTAGAGACCCAGTACTTC.

The V gene is TRBV27, the J gene TRBJ2-7; 11 bases fit TRBD1. The germline gives CDR1 MNHEY, CDR2 SMNVEV (reference sequence). Trimming cost V 6 bases and J 6 bases; bases outside gene matches: 4. This CDR3 has 13 residues. The CDR3 DNA follows: TGTGCCAGCAGCTGGGACAGGGGGACCGAGCAGTACTTC. Translated, it gives CASSWDRGTEQYF.

This chain connects TRBV5-1 to TRBJ2-2; tentative D call: TRBD2 (5 bases). CDR3 length: 12 amino acids. The germline V gene has CDR1 SGHRS and CDR2 YFSETQ. Trimming took off 4 bases at V and 7 bases at J, with 8 bases between the two ends. CDR3 sequence: CASSLTSGELFF. The DNA of the CDR3 is TGCGCCAGCAGCCTAACTAGCGGGGAGCTGTTTTTT.